This passage covers 11 T cell receptor beta chains from one sample sequenced in a study of naive and memory T cell subsets. An equimolar mix of two oligonucleotides served as the beta constant-region primer for TRBC1 and TRBC2. Nested alpha and beta constant-region primers with the SP2 primer drove four PCR rounds on ligated cDNA. TCRdb re-derived calls from the UMI-ligation and nested PCR reads in MiXCR, one entry per CDR3 protein. Of approximately 20,000 distinct CDR3 sequences listed, roughly 9.1% are singletons. The sequenced sample consisted of central memory CD8+ T cells from blood. The receptors come from a human donor in good health.

This clonotype was detected a few times. This sequence joins TRBV6-1 and TRBJ2-3; D not resolved. Trimming pared 2 bases from V and 4 bases from J, leaving 16 bases between. This CDR3 is 16 amino acids long. Germline V gene data show CDR1 as MNHNS and CDR2 as SASEGT. The CDR3 spells CASSEWASDRADTQYF. DNA for the CDR3: TGTGCCAGCAGTGAATGGGCCTCAGATAGGGCAGATACGCAGTATTTT.

The chain carries TRBV7-9 and TRBJ2-7; D not certain. There are 11 residues in the CDR3. V lost 3 bases to trimming and J lost 4 bases, with 4 bases between them. From germline, CDR1 is SEHNR and CDR2 FQNEAQ (reference sequence). In DNA, the CDR3 is TGTGCCAGCAGCTTCCAATACGAGCAGTACTTC. Translation: CASSFQYEQYF. Combining the CDR3 with reference TRBV7-9 and TRBJ2-7 gives the whole variable domain DTGVSQNPRHKITKRGQNVTFRCDPISEHNRLYWYRQTLGQGPEFLTYFQNEAQLEKSRLLSDRFSAERPKGSFSTLEIQRTEQGDSAMYLCASSFQYEQYFGPGTRLTVT.

The table lists this clonotype with a few counts. The V call is TRBV30, the J call TRBJ1-5; no clear D. Per germline, CDR1 GTSNPN and CDR2 SVGIG (reference sequence). V was cut by 3 bases and J by 1 base, with 7 bases left in between. This CDR3 comprises 13 residues. The CDR3, as DNA: TGTGCCTGGAGGCAGAAAAGCAATCAGCCCCAGCATTTT. Translating gives CAWRQKSNQPQHF.

The gene calls are TRBV20-1 and TRBJ2-7; unclear D gene. The CDR3 contains 11 residues. CDR1 and CDR2 (germline): DFQATT, SNEGSKA (reference sequence). Trimming took off 6 bases at V and 3 bases at J, with 9 bases between the two ends. The CDR3 DNA reads as TGCAGTGCCAGGATAGGCTACGAGCAGTACTTC. It yields the protein CSARIGYEQYF.

This clonotype showed up many times. J is TRBJ1-2 and V is TRBV11-2; D gene ambiguous. Germline V gene lookup returns CDR1 SGHAT and CDR2 FQNNGV. CDR3 length equals 19 residues. Trimming stripped 4 bases from V and 0 bases from J, with 24 bases between. The CDR3 region has the DNA TGTGCCAGCAGCTCGTACCCCTCCTCAGGAAGGGATCCTAACTATGGCTACACCTTC. Its protein product is CASSSYPSSGRDPNYGYTF. Full variable domain (remainder filled in from reference TRBV11-2 and TRBJ1-2): EAGVAQSPRYKIIEKRQSVAFWCNPISGHATLYWYQQILGQGPKLLIQFQNNGVVDDSQLPKDRFSAERLKGVDSTLKIQPAKLEDSAVYLCASSSYPSSGRDPNYGYTFGSGTRLTVV.

The chain carries TRBV6-1 and TRBJ2-5, with TRBD2 matching over 10 bases. Unmatched junction bases numbered 7, after V lost 1 base and J lost 5 bases. The CDR3 length is 16 residues. In germline, CDR1 is MNHNS, CDR2 SASEGT. This chain's CDR3 is CASSEVVAGGGETQYF. CDR3 nucleotides: TGTGCCAGCAGTGAAGTGGTAGCGGGAGGTGGGGAGACCCAGTACTTC.

The table lists this clonotype with a few counts. The rearrangement uses TRBV9 and TRBJ2-3; D ambiguous. The CDR3 runs 14 residues. Trimming left V 0 bases short and J 0 bases short, with 5 bases between. Germline values: CDR1 SGDLS, CDR2 YYNGEE. This chain's CDR3 is CASSVGGSTDTQYF. The CDR3 DNA sequence: TGTGCCAGCAGCGTAGGAGGAAGCACAGATACGCAGTATTTT.

The V call is TRBV28, the J call TRBJ2-1; 13 positions match TRBD2. Germline trimming cut 3 bases from V and 7 bases from J; bases unmatched to any gene: 3. Per the germline V gene, CDR1 is MDHEN and CDR2 is SYDVKM. The CDR3 loop spans 15 amino acids. The CDR3 DNA sequence: TGTGCCAGCAGTTTCGGACTAGCGGGAGAAAATGAGCAGTTCTTC. Translated: CASSFGLAGENEQFF. Full variable domain (missing parts from reference TRBV28 and TRBJ2-1): DVKVTQSSRYLVKRTGEKVFLECVQDMDHENMFWYRQDPGLGLRLIYFSYDVKMKEKGDIPEGYSVSREKKERFSLILESASTNQTSMYLCASSFGLAGENEQFFGPGTRLTVL.

This clonotype was seen only a few times. The chain employs TRBV6-2 or TRBV6-3 and TRBJ2-1, with D unresolved. V dropped 2 bases and J dropped 7 bases, with 12 bases sitting between them. Germline values: CDR1 MNHEY, CDR2 SVGEGT. The CDR3 covers 14 residues. CDR3 DNA sequence: TGTGCCAGCAGTTACGACTTAACGTTTAATGAGCAGTTCTTC. It codes for CASSYDLTFNEQFF.

The rearrangement links TRBV5-1 to TRBJ2-1, with D possibly TRBD2 on 6 matching bases. The CDR3 loop spans 15 amino acids. CDR1 is SGHRS, CDR2 YFSETQ, per germline. V was shortened by 3 bases and J by 8 bases, with 18 bases between the two germline ends. In nucleotides, the CDR3 is TGCGCCAGCAGCTCGGGAGTCGGAGGGAGTGATGAGCAGTTCTTC. It translates to CASSSGVGGSDEQFF.

This clonotype is categorized as medium-sized. The chain uses TRBV28 and TRBJ2-5; the match to TRBD1 covers 10 bases. Germline lookup yields CDR1 MDHEN and CDR2 SYDVKM. The CDR3 contains 17 residues. Trimming took 7 bases from V and 2 from J; bases not matched to a gene: 13. CDR3 residues: CASNPPGTGVNQETQYF. The CDR3, as DNA: TGTGCCAGCAACCCGCCGGGGACAGGGGTTAATCAAGAGACCCAGTACTTC.